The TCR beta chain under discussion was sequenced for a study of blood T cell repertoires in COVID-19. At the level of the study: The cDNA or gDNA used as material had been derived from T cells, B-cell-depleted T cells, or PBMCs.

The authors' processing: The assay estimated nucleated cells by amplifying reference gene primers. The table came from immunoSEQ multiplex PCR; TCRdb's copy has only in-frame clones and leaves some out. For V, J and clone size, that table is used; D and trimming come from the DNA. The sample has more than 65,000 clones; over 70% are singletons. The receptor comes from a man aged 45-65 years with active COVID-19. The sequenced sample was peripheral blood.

The CDR3 region is CASSLAPTGTEAFF. As DNA, the CDR3 is TGTGCCAGCAGCTTGGCTCCGACAGGGACGGAAGCTTTCTTT. The rearrangement uses TRBV5-6 and TRBJ1-1, with TRBD1 identical over 7 bases. This CDR3 is 14 amino acids long. Germline V gives CDR1 SGHDT, CDR2 YYEEEE. V gave up 0 bases and J gave up 8 bases; unmatched junction bases: 7.